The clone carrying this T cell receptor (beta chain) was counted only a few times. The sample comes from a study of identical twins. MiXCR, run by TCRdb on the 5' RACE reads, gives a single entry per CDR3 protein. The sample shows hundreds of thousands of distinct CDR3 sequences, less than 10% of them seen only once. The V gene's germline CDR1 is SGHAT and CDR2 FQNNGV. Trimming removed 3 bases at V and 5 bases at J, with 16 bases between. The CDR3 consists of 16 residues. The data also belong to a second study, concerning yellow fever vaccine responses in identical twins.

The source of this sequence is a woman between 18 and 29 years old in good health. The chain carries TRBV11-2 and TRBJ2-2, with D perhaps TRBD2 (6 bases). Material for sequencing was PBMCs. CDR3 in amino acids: CASSFLSGGSTGELFF. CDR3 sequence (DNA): TGTGCCAGCAGCTTTCTTTCTGGGGGGAGTACCGGGGAGCTGTTTTTT.